This T cell receptor beta chain was sequenced during a study of CD8 T cells in ankylosing spondylitis. Study results and limitations: The study identified a TCR beta motif of under ten highly homologous variants that appeared characteristic of ankylosing spondylitis blood. The authors reported significant enrichment of disease-linked clones in matched ankylosing spondylitis synovial fluid.

This clonotype showed up many times. Antigen unknown. Quantitative 5'-RACE with molecular barcodes produced the TCR beta libraries. MiXCR was run by TCRdb on the 5' RACE reads, yielding one entry per CDR3 protein. The sample has around 890,000 distinct CDR3 sequences; 12% are singletons. Losses at the gene ends were 5 bases for V and 6 bases for J; bases not matched to a gene: 7. This CDR3 comprises 14 residues. This clonotype was sampled from a male donor with ankylosing spondylitis. This chain connects TRBV12-3 or TRBV12-4 to TRBJ2-1; 7 nucleotides match TRBD1. Sequencing was done on a sample of blood, either unsorted or a sorted T cell fraction (not recorded which). The chain's CDR3 is CASSPDRESNEQFF. CDR3 nucleotide sequence: TGTGCCAGCAGTCCCGACAGGGAGAGCAATGAGCAGTTCTTC.